The 13 T cell receptor beta chains reported below all come from one sample, sequenced in a study of memory CD4+ T cells and cytomegalovirus serostatus. Method: immunoSEQ multiplex PCR; TCRdb's copy keeps in-frame clones and lacks some. The table records about 41,000 clones, around 79% of them present only once. Single viable CD3+CD4+CD8-CD45RO+ cells were sorted as the memory CD4+ T cells. The specimen sequenced was memory CD4+ T cells from blood. These receptors originate from an adult in good health and CMV-seronegative.

The chain links TRBV4-2 to TRBJ2-1; the D is unclear. Germline V gene data show CDR1 as LGHNA and CDR2 as YNFKEQ. V was trimmed by 0 bases and J by 10 bases, leaving 13 bases between them. This CDR3 is built from 14 residues. The CDR3: CASSQDRASEEQFF. For the CDR3, the DNA is TGTGCCAGCAGCCAAGATAGGGCTTCTGAGGAGCAGTTCTTC.

The chain carries TRBV6-1 and TRBJ1-4; D gene uncertain. V lost 0 bases and J lost 11, with 4 bases in between. Per the germline V gene, CDR1 is MNHNS and CDR2 is SASEGT. The CDR3 covers 11 residues. CDR3 DNA sequence: TGTGCCAGCAGTGAAGCGGGGAAACTGTTTTTT. Amino acids: CASSEAGKLFF.

The chain links TRBV11-2 to TRBJ1-1; D is perhaps TRBD1 (6 bases). CDR3 length: 17 residues. Germline CDR1 and CDR2: SGHAT and FQNNGV. V lost 1 base and J 4 bases, leaving 19 bases between the germline ends. The CDR3 spells CASSLVSMGALSTEAFF. The DNA of the CDR3 is TGTGCCAGCAGCTTAGTTAGCATGGGGGCGCTTAGCACTGAAGCTTTCTTT.

The chain is built from TRBV19 and TRBJ1-4; D is uncertain. The V gene's germline CDR1 is LNHDA and CDR2 SQIVND (reference sequence). V lost 5 bases to trimming and J lost 13 bases, with 20 bases between them. The CDR3 runs to 14 residues. The CDR3 nucleotides read TGTGCCAGTAGTGCAGTCTTGTCTATCGGATCACTGTTTTTT. Its protein product is CASSAVLSIGSLFF.

This sequence joins TRBV7-9 and TRBJ1-1, with a weak D call TRBD1 (6 bases). CDR3 length: 13 amino acids. In germline, CDR1 is SEHNR, CDR2 FQNEAQ (reference sequence). Trimming stripped 5 bases from V and 3 bases from J, with 10 bases between. CDR3 loop: CASSLGTHTEAFF. For the CDR3, the DNA is TGTGCCAGCAGCCTTGGGACACACACTGAAGCTTTCTTT. The full variable domain, rest sourced from reference TRBV7-9 and TRBJ1-1, is DTGVSQNPRHKITKRGQNVTFRCDPISEHNRLYWYRQTLGQGPEFLTYFQNEAQLEKSRLLSDRFSAERPKGSFSTLEIQRTEQGDSAMYLCASSLGTHTEAFFGQGTRLTVV.

J is TRBJ1-2 and V is TRBV5-1, with D possibly being TRBD1 (5 bases). The CDR3 totals 13 residues. V shed 4 bases and J shed 8 bases, with 15 bases lying between them. Germline V gene lookup returns CDR1 SGHRS and CDR2 YFSETQ. CDR3 region: CASSPGTKRGYTF. CDR3 DNA sequence: TGCGCCAGCAGCCCCGGGACGAAGAGAGGCTACACCTTC.

This clone has a handful of counts. The rearrangement joins TRBV6-1 to TRBJ2-5; D may be TRBD1 (5 bases). Per germline, CDR1 MNHNS and CDR2 SASEGT. This CDR3 contains 14 residues. V dropped 6 bases and J dropped 2 bases, with 13 bases sitting between them. The chain's CDR3 is CASRPNRFQETQYF. In DNA, the CDR3 is TGTGCCAGCAGGCCTAACAGGTTTCAAGAGACCCAGTACTTC.

This clone was counted only a few times. This CDR3 reads CASSRGTPPRYEQYF. CDR3 bases: TGTGCCAGCAGCCGAGGGACTCCTCCTAGATACGAGCAGTACTTC. The gene calls are TRBV7-9 and TRBJ2-7, with TRBD2 as a possible D gene (6 bases). Trimming shortened V by 5 bases and J by 4 bases, and 18 bases separated the two germline ends. Per the germline V gene, CDR1 is SEHNR and CDR2 is FQNEAQ (reference sequence). The CDR3 is 15 residues long.

The rearrangement uses TRBV19 and TRBJ2-7; a possible D gene is TRBD1 (6 bases). This CDR3 region has 15 residues. CDR1 and CDR2 from the germline V gene are LNHDA and SQIVND (reference sequence). Trimming cost V 5 bases and J 4 bases, with 18 bases left between them. The CDR3 DNA follows: TGTGCCAGTAGTGAAGAACCTCAGGGGTCGTACGAGCAGTACTTC. Translating it yields CASSEEPQGSYEQYF.

The gene calls are TRBV5-1 and TRBJ2-5; 12 bases are shared with TRBD2. Germline CDR1 reads SGHRS; CDR2 reads YFSETQ. The V segment lost 5 bases and the J segment 6 bases; nucleotides outside the gene matches: 11. This CDR3 comprises 16 residues. The CDR3 region has the DNA TGCGCCAGCAGTGGCGCTAGCGGGGGGGCCGGGAAGACCCAGTACTTC. Translation gives CASSGASGGAGKTQYF.

This chain links TRBV7-2 with TRBJ1-1; no firm D call. The V and J ends lost 5 bases and 8 bases respectively, with 21 bases between them. CDR3 size: 15 residues. Germline V lookup: CDR1 SGHTA, CDR2 FQGNSA. The CDR3, as DNA: TGTGCCAGCAGCCTTACATTTTGGACGGAGGACGAAGCTTTCTTT. Translated: CASSLTFWTEDEAFF.

V gene TRBV7-2 combines with J gene TRBJ2-1; 9 bases line up with TRBD2. This CDR3 spans 14 amino acids. Germline V lookup: CDR1 SGHTA, CDR2 FQGNSA. J gave up 9 bases and V 3 bases, and 6 bases lay outside the gene matches. The CDR3 coding sequence is TGTGCCAGCAGCTTTGGCGGGGGGGCGATTGAGCAGTTCTTC. Its translation is CASSFGGGAIEQFF.

J is TRBJ1-1 and V is TRBV18; 9 nucleotides match TRBD1. The trim removed 6 bases at V and 7 bases at J, leaving 9 bases unmatched. This CDR3 spans 14 amino acids. Germline CDR1 is KGHSH and CDR2 is LQKENI. In DNA form, the CDR3 reads TGTGCCAGCTCTCCGGACAGGGGCGTTAATGAAGCTTTCTTT. This encodes CASSPDRGVNEAFF. The full variable domain, completed using reference TRBV18 and TRBJ1-1, is NAGVMQNPRHLVRRRGQEARLRCSPMKGHSHVYWYRQLPEEGLKFMVYLQKENIIDESGMPKERFSAEFPKEGPSILRIQQVVRGDSAAYFCASSPDRGVNEAFFGQGTRLTVV.